This TCR beta chain was observed in a study of T-cell reconstitution after alpha-beta-depleted transplantation in children. This clonotype was picked up many times. This CDR3 has 17 residues. Between the trimmed V and J ends, which lost 6 bases and 1 base, there was a span of 22 bases. Germline V CDR1 and CDR2: DFQATT, SNEGSKA (reference sequence). Unique molecular identifiers tagged the TCRbeta library. TCRdb passed the PCR reads through MiXCR, listing each CDR3 protein once. Among 230,000 or so distinct CDR3 sequences listed, around 8.9% were seen once. The material was PBMCs from the stem cell graft donor, obtained from the stem cell graft. The chain joins TRBV20-1 to TRBJ1-3; a possible D gene is TRBD1 (5 bases). The TCR sequence derives from a human donor who donated a stem cell graft to a child with SCID. The chain's CDR3 is CSARGYGSPMSGNTIYF. The CDR3 nucleotides are TGCAGTGCCCGGGGGTATGGCAGTCCGATGTCTGGAAACACCATATATTTT.